This record looks at one T cell receptor (beta chain) sequence and its context. The antigen is unknown. The data stem from a study of cytomegalovirus exposure and HLA in healthy donors. Notes on the study in general: CMV serostatus was the only recorded immune exposure for donors.

Germline V gene sequence: CDR1 MNHNS, CDR2 SASEGT. The CDR3 totals 13 residues. Trimming removed 6 bases from V and 3 bases from J, with 9 bases in between. Primers: 60 Vbeta forward and 13 Jbeta reverse. TCRdb keeps only in-frame clones here, not all; method: immunoSEQ multiplex PCR. This table holds about 100,000 clones, 70% found once. This chain connects TRBV6-1 to TRBJ1-5; TRBD1 might be the D (6 bases). The clonotype was recovered from a middle-aged man in good health and CMV-seropositive. Sequencing was carried out using PBMCs. The CDR3 DNA follows: TGTGCCAGCAGAGGGACAAACAATCAGCCCCAGCATTTT. Translation: CASRGTNNQPQHF.